This T cell receptor (delta chain) was documented in a study of gamma-delta chains in newborns, infants, children. Across the study: Innate gammadelta T cells reportedly expand polyclonally right after birth, driven by microbial exposure, per the title.

TCRdb processed the reads again with the CATT caller. The repertoire holds more than 8,000 delta-chain clones, with under 3.5% as singletons. Between the trimmed V and J ends, which lost 1 base and 0 bases, there was a span of 12 bases. Germline CDR1 and CDR2: GEAIGNYY and EKD. The CDR3 is 18 amino acids. Sample: blood. The chain has TRDV2 and TRDJ3, with D maybe TRDD3 (6 bases). The TCR comes from a child who was a newborn, infant or young child, either healthy, febrile or measles-vaccinated (not recorded which). This chain's CDR3 is CACDTTLGSSWDTRQMFF. Here the CDR3 DNA reads TGTGCCTGTGACACAACCCTGGGGAGCTCCTGGGACACCCGACAGATGTTTTTC.